Listed here are 28 T cell receptor beta chains from one sample, sequenced in a study of CD8 T cells in Susac syndrome. Random-hexamer reverse transcription was applied to roughly 0.45 to 1 ug RNA. TCRdb independently ran MiXCR on the immunoSEQ multiplex PCR reads; one entry per CDR3 protein. The sample contains 170,000 or so distinct CDR3 sequences, more than 95% of which appear only once. Source material: CD4+ T cells from PBMCs. The receptors come from a human donor with Susac syndrome.

The chain uses TRBV10-3 and TRBJ1-5; D is unresolved. This CDR3 has 15 amino acids. Trimming removed 7 bases at V and 1 base at J, with 14 bases between. Germline loops: CDR1 ENHRY, CDR2 SYGVKD. The CDR3 sequence is CAITPASRSNQPQHF. DNA of the CDR3: TGTGCCATCACTCCAGCCTCCCGAAGCAATCAGCCCCAGCATTTT.

In this sample, this clonotype turned up once. CDR3 region: CASSTGYYGYTF. CDR3 in DNA: TGTGCCAGCAGTACGGGGTACTATGGCTACACCTTC. The rearrangement joins TRBV7-2 to TRBJ1-2; D unclear. V lost 6 bases and J 3 bases, leaving 8 bases between the germline ends. CDR3 size: 12 residues. Germline lookup yields CDR1 SGHTA and CDR2 FQGNSA. Full variable domain (remainder filled in from reference TRBV7-2 and TRBJ1-2): GAGVSQSPSNKVTEKGKDVELRCDPISGHTALYWYRQSLGQGLEFLIYFQGNSAPDKSGLPSDRFSAERTGGSVSTLTIQRTQQEDSAVYLCASSTGYYGYTFGSGTRLTVV.

The chain uses TRBV2 and TRBJ2-1; TRBD2 matches 9 bases. V was clipped by 7 bases and J by 7 bases; unmatched bases: 11. The CDR3 contains 15 residues. Per the germline V gene, CDR1 is SNHLY and CDR2 is FYNNEI. The CDR3 bases are TGTGCCAGCATCCTACGGGCGGGAGGGGTGAATGAGCAGTTCTTC. Its protein is CASILRAGGVNEQFF.

This rearrangement joins TRBV15 to TRBJ2-3; D not certain. CDR1 is LNHNV, CDR2 YYDKDF, per germline (reference sequence). Deletions cut 0 bases from V and 4 bases from J, with 8 bases between. The CDR3 runs to 14 residues. Written as DNA, the CDR3 is TGTGCCACCAGCAGAGAGGGTGGCGCAGATACGCAGTATTTT. Protein sequence: CATSREGGADTQYF. Together with reference TRBV15 and TRBJ2-3, the CDR3 gives the full variable domain: DAMVIQNPRYQVTQFGKPVTLSCSQTLNHNVMYWYQQKSSQAPKLLFHYYDKDFNNEADTPDNFQSRRPNTSFCFLDIRSPGLGDTAMYLCATSREGGADTQYFGPGTRLTVL.

This clonotype has just a few counts. This chain uses TRBV30 with TRBJ2-7; D is undetermined. In germline, CDR1 is GTSNPN, CDR2 SVGIG (reference sequence). V was shortened by 0 bases and J by 0 bases, with 6 bases between the two germline ends. This CDR3 is 13 amino acids long. The CDR3 DNA reads TGTGCCTGGAGTGTTGGCCTCTCCTACGAGCAGTACTTC. The encoded protein is CAWSVGLSYEQYF.

The chain links TRBV27 to TRBJ2-3; D ambiguous. CDR1 and CDR2 (germline): MNHEY, SMNVEV (reference sequence). The CDR3 covers 14 residues. Trimming removed 6 bases at V and 2 bases at J, with 12 bases between. The CDR3 DNA reads TGTGCCAGCAGACTCACCCCCCTCACAGATACGCAGTATTTT. Translated, it gives CASRLTPLTDTQYF.

The chain recombines TRBV7-2 with TRBJ2-1, with TRBD2 matching over 11 bases. The germline V gene has CDR1 SGHTA and CDR2 FQGNSA. This CDR3 spans 14 amino acids. V dropped 4 bases and J dropped 9; count of bases not matched to a gene: 5. The CDR3 region has the DNA TGTGCCAGCAGCTCACCTAGCGGGAGGCTTGAGCAGTTCTTC. It translates to CASSSPSGRLEQFF. The whole variable domain, filled in from reference TRBV7-2 and TRBJ2-1, reads GAGVSQSPSNKVTEKGKDVELRCDPISGHTALYWYRQSLGQGLEFLIYFQGNSAPDKSGLPSDRFSAERTGGSVSTLTIQRTQQEDSAVYLCASSSPSGRLEQFFGPGTRLTVL.

This chain connects TRBV3-1 to TRBJ2-1, with 8 nucleotides matching TRBD2. The CDR3 loop spans 15 amino acids. V was pared by 0 bases and J by 10 bases, with 8 bases of the junction left unmatched. Germline loops: CDR1 LGHDT, CDR2 YNNKEL (reference sequence). This CDR3 is CASSQDFGGGLEQFF. DNA for the CDR3: TGTGCCAGCAGCCAAGATTTCGGCGGGGGGCTCGAGCAGTTCTTC.

The genes are TRBV7-7 and TRBJ2-1, with TRBD2 matching over 10 bases. There are 14 residues in the CDR3. Germline loops: CDR1 SSHAT, CDR2 FNYEAQ (reference sequence). In DNA form, the CDR3 reads TGTGCTAGCTCGCTAGCGGGAGACTACAATGAGCAGTTCTTC. Translating it yields CASSLAGDYNEQFF.

The V gene is TRBV7-2, the J gene TRBJ2-1; no definite D call. Between the trimmed V and J ends, which lost 2 bases and 6 bases, there was a span of 5 bases. The germline CDR1 and CDR2 sequences are SGHTA and FQGNSA. The CDR3 covers 12 residues. The chain's CDR3 is CASSLFGNEQFF. The CDR3 DNA reads as TGTGCCAGCAGCTTATTTGGCAATGAGCAGTTCTTC.

The chain links TRBV29-1 to TRBJ1-4; a possible D gene is TRBD1 (5 bases). The CDR3 has 14 amino acids. Germline CDR1 is SQVTM and CDR2 is ANQGSEA. The germline V and J ends were trimmed by 7 bases and 6 bases, with 18 bases remaining between them. The CDR3 DNA is TGCAGCGCCCTGGGGGGGGTCGAGGATGAAAAACTGTTTTTT. Protein: CSALGGVEDEKLFF.

The chain links TRBV7-9 to TRBJ1-2; a possible D gene is TRBD1 (5 bases). CDR1 is SEHNR and CDR2 is FQNEAQ in the germline V gene (reference sequence). The CDR3 contains 14 residues. Trimming stripped 7 bases from V and 5 bases from J, with 17 bases between. CDR3 protein: CASTWGDGPYGYTF. The CDR3 bases are TGTGCCAGCACCTGGGGGGACGGCCCATATGGCTACACCTTC.

The genes are TRBV5-6 and TRBJ2-3, with D possibly TRBD2 on 6 matching bases. The V gene lost 2 bases and the J gene lost 2 bases, with 12 bases spanning the gap. Germline V gives CDR1 SGHDT, CDR2 YYEEEE. This CDR3 contains 15 residues. CDR3: CASSFRERITDTQYF. CDR3 DNA sequence: TGTGCCAGCAGCTTTCGGGAGCGGATCACAGATACGCAGTATTTT.

The chain combines TRBV7-9 with TRBJ1-2; D is possibly TRBD1 (6 bases). Germline CDR1 reads SEHNR; CDR2 reads FQNEAQ (reference sequence). V lost 1 base, J lost 7 bases, and 19 bases lay in between. This CDR3 spans 16 amino acids. Here the CDR3 DNA reads TGTGCCAGCAGCTTAGGTCGGGCCAGGGGCCGGCCTGGCTACACCTTC. It specifies CASSLGRARGRPGYTF.

V gene TRBV15 combines with J gene TRBJ2-1; D uncertain. This CDR3 contains 16 residues. CDR1 is LNHNV and CDR2 is YYDKDF in the germline V gene (reference sequence). V was pared by 0 bases and J by 2 bases, with 11 bases between. CDR3 protein: CATSRDPLVTYNEQFF. CDR3 nucleotides: TGTGCCACCAGCAGAGATCCCCTAGTAACCTACAATGAGCAGTTCTTC.

The chain is built from TRBV2 and TRBJ2-2, with a weak D call TRBD1 (5 bases). The germline gives CDR1 SNHLY, CDR2 FYNNEI. V dropped 6 bases and J dropped 5 bases, with 16 bases sitting between them. The CDR3 covers 15 residues. CDR3 residues: CASRIIQVHTGELFF. DNA for the CDR3: TGTGCCAGCAGGATCATACAGGTCCATACCGGGGAGCTGTTTTTT.

V usage is TRBV24-1 and J usage is TRBJ1-5; D uncertain. V was pared by 9 bases and J by 0 bases, with 8 bases between. Looked up from germline, CDR1 is KGHDR and CDR2 is SFDVKD. The CDR3 totals 13 residues. The CDR3 loop is CATGQHSNQPQHF. The CDR3 coding sequence is TGTGCCACCGGGCAGCATAGCAATCAGCCCCAGCATTTT.

This chain joins TRBV20-1 and TRBJ2-5; 8 positions agree with TRBD2. Germline loops: CDR1 DFQATT, CDR2 SNEGSKA (reference sequence). CDR3 length: 19 residues. V lost 6 bases and J lost 0; bases outside the gene matches: 21. In nucleotides, the CDR3 is TGCAGTGCCCCGGCCGTCGGGCGGGGGGCCGGTGTTTACCAAGAGACCCAGTACTTC. Protein: CSAPAVGRGAGVYQETQYF.

This chain connects TRBV29-1 to TRBJ2-3, with 7 positions matching TRBD2. The CDR3 consists of 11 residues. Germline V gives CDR1 SQVTM, CDR2 ANQGSEA. The trim removed 6 bases at V and 6 bases at J, leaving 3 bases unmatched. The CDR3 loop reads CSVGEGDTQYF. The CDR3 bases are TGCAGCGTGGGGGAGGGGGATACGCAGTATTTT.

The chain couples TRBV29-1 to TRBJ1-5, with D possibly matching TRBD1 (6 bases). CDR1 is SQVTM and CDR2 is ANQGSEA in the germline V gene. The V end was cut by 4 bases, the J end by 5 bases, with 12 bases between. The CDR3 covers 13 residues. CDR3 amino acids: CSVAPGGDQPQHF. The CDR3, as DNA: TGCAGCGTTGCACCCGGGGGCGATCAGCCCCAGCATTTT.

This chain uses TRBV29-1 with TRBJ2-3; D gene uncertain. The germline V gene has CDR1 SQVTM and CDR2 ANQGSEA. The CDR3 has 14 amino acids. V gave up 7 bases and J gave up 1 base, with 15 bases separating them. CDR3 sequence (DNA): TGCAGCGACCTACAGAGTTGGGGCACAGATACGCAGTATTTT. The encoded protein is CSDLQSWGTDTQYF.

This sequence joins TRBV2 and TRBJ2-1; TRBD1 matches 7 bases. The germline CDR1 and CDR2 sequences are SNHLY and FYNNEI. This CDR3 region has 15 residues. V was clipped by 3 bases and J by 6 bases; unmatched bases: 8. DNA of the CDR3: TGTGCCAGCAGTGAGCCTGGACAGGCTCTCAATGAGCAGTTCTTC. Protein sequence: CASSEPGQALNEQFF. The whole variable domain, filled in from reference TRBV2 and TRBJ2-1, reads EPEVTQTPSHQVTQMGQEVILRCVPISNHLYFYWYRQILGQKVEFLVSFYNNEISEKSEIFDDQFSVERPDGSNFTLKIRSTKLEDSAMYFCASSEPGQALNEQFFGPGTRLTVL.

The chain is built from TRBV12-3 or TRBV12-4 and TRBJ2-7, with TRBD2 as a possible D gene (5 bases). Between the trimmed V and J ends, which lost 1 base and 4 bases, there was a span of 14 bases. The CDR3 covers 15 residues. The chain's CDR3 is CASSLGTSSPYEQYF. CDR3 bases: TGTGCCAGCAGTTTAGGGACCTCTAGCCCATACGAGCAGTACTTC.

The chain has TRBV3-1 and TRBJ2-7, with D unclear. The V and J ends lost 0 bases and 6 bases respectively, with 3 bases between them. The CDR3 covers 11 residues. Germline CDR1 LGHDT, CDR2 YNNKEL (reference sequence). CDR3 amino acids: CASSQESEQYF. The CDR3 region has the DNA TGTGCCAGCAGCCAAGAATCCGAGCAGTACTTC.

V and J are TRBV6-2 or TRBV6-3 and TRBJ2-3; 7 bases agree with TRBD2. CDR3 size: 13 residues. The germline V gene has CDR1 MNHEY and CDR2 SVGEGT. Trimming took 6 bases from V and 6 from J; bases not matched to a gene: 6. CDR3: CASRKAGFDTQYF. CDR3 DNA sequence: TGTGCCAGCAGAAAAGCGGGATTTGATACGCAGTATTTT.

This clonotype has just a few counts. The chain uses TRBV12-3 or TRBV12-4 and TRBJ2-5; 7 bases are a match to TRBD1. V was pared by 5 bases and J by 0 bases, with 0 bases of the junction left unmatched. CDR3 size: 13 residues. The CDR3 coding sequence is TGTGCCAGCAGTCAGGGGGACCAAGAGACCCAGTACTTC. Translated: CASSQGDQETQYF.

Regarding this clonotype: One junction end disagrees with the germline gene, perhaps due to a read error. The chain is built from TRBV7-7 and TRBJ2-3, with TRBD2 as a possible D gene (6 bases). The CDR3 runs 14 residues. The germline V gene encodes CDR1 SSHAT and CDR2 FNYEAQ (reference sequence). CDR3 residues: CASSTGTSTDTQYF. The DNA of the CDR3 is TGTGCTAGCAGCACCGGGACTAGCACAGATACGCAGTATTTT.

J is TRBJ1-1 and V is TRBV5-1, with unresolved D. Germline V gives CDR1 SGHRS, CDR2 YFSETQ. The CDR3 is made up of 14 amino acids. Trimming left V 1 base short and J 4 bases short, with 11 bases between. The CDR3 spells CASSLNSPVTEAFF. DNA for the CDR3: TGCGCCAGCAGCTTGAACAGCCCCGTCACTGAAGCTTTCTTT.